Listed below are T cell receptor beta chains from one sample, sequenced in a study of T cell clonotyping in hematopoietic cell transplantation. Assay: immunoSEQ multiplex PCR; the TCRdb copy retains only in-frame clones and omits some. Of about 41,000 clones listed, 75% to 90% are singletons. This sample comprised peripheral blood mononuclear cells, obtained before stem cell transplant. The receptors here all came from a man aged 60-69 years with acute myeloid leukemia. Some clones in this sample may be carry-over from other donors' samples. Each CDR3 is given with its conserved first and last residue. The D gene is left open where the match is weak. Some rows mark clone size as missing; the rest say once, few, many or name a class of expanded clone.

CASSPQPIPGSGANVLTF | TGTGCCAGCAGCCCCCAACCCATTCCAGGGTCTGGGGCCAACGTCCTGACTTTC | once | TRBV9 | - | TRBJ2-6
CASSLSGQSNYGYTF | TGCGCCAGCAGCTTATCCGGACAGAGTAACTATGGCTACACCTTC | - | TRBV5-1 | - | TRBJ1-2
CASSQDRAGGGYF | TGTGCCAGCAGCCAAGATAGGGCGGGGGGTGGGTATTTT | - | TRBV4-2 | TRBD2 | TRBJ2-3
CAWNNYTPGLFF | TGTGCCTGGAACAACTATACTCCAGGACTTTTCTTT | - | TRBV30 | - | TRBJ1-1
CASSPNAGGGYGYTF | TGTGCCAGCAGCCCCAACGCCGGGGGTGGCTATGGCTACACCTTC | few | TRBV7-8 | - | TRBJ1-2
CASSHPGGNYGYTF | TGCGCCAGCAGCCACCCAGGGGGAAACTATGGCTACACCTTC | - | TRBV4-1 | TRBD1 | TRBJ1-2
CSVVEGSDEQYF | TGCAGCGTTGTCGAGGGATCTGATGAGCAGTACTTC | - | TRBV29-1 | - | TRBJ2-7
CSASWGTAQHF | TGCAGTGCTAGCTGGGGGACAGCCCAGCATTTT | - | TRBV20-1 | TRBD1 | TRBJ1-5
CASSYKQGTPGELFF | TGTGCCAGCAGTTACAAACAGGGCACCCCCGGGGAGCTGTTTTTT | - | TRBV6-6 | - | TRBJ2-2
CASSQKQDYSNQPQHF | TGCGCCAGCAGCCAAAAACAGGATTATAGCAATCAGCCCCAGCATTTT | once | TRBV4-1 | - | TRBJ1-5
CASSLGGSGANFGGYTF | TGCGCCAGCAGCTTGGGAGGGTCAGGAGCGAATTTTGGGGGCTACACCTTC | once | TRBV5-1 | - | TRBJ1-2
CASSQERGVGTQYF | TGCGCCAGCAGCCAAGAGAGGGGGGTCGGGACCCAGTACTTC | - | TRBV4-3 | - | TRBJ2-5
CASSFGAGGEYEQYF | TGCGCCAGCAGCTTCGGAGCGGGGGGGGAATACGAGCAGTACTTC | - | TRBV5-1 | TRBD2 | TRBJ2-7
CASSVSSGEGAFF | TGTGCCAGCAGCGTATCCTCGGGGGAAGGGGCTTTCTTT | - | TRBV9 | - | TRBJ1-1
CASRVQGALGTEAFF | TGTGCCAGCAGGGTACAGGGGGCTTTGGGCACTGAAGCTTTCTTT | few | TRBV2 | TRBD1 | TRBJ1-1
CAIRRDIVVTEAFF | TGTGCCATCCGCCGGGACATCGTCGTGACTGAAGCTTTCTTT | - | TRBV10-3 | - | TRBJ1-1
CASLTQGAPYEQYF | TGTGCCAGCCTGACTCAGGGGGCTCCCTACGAGCAGTACTTC | once | TRBV6-6 | TRBD1 | TRBJ2-7
CASSTTGVRAEAFF | TGTGCCAGCAGCACAACAGGGGTGAGGGCTGAAGCTTTCTTT | - | TRBV2 | TRBD1 | TRBJ1-1
CASSSGQGLLNTEAFF | TGTGCCAGTAGTAGTGGCCAGGGACTACTTAACACTGAAGCTTTCTTT | few | TRBV19 | - | TRBJ1-1
CASSFNRGGELFF | TGTGCCAGCAGCTTTAACAGGGGAGGGGAACTGTTTTTT | few | TRBV11-2 | TRBD1 | TRBJ1-4
CASSAGDSRANSPLHF | TGTGCCAGCAGCGCTGGGGACTCCCGGGCCAATTCACCCCTCCACTTT | - | TRBV9 | - | TRBJ1-6
CASSFRGAGQPQHF | TGTGCCAGCAGCTTTAGAGGGGCTGGTCAGCCCCAGCATTTT | - | TRBV13 | - | TRBJ1-5
CASSPRQARSTEAFF | TGTGCCAGCAGTCCCCGACAGGCTCGATCCACTGAAGCTTTCTTT | - | TRBV25-1 | - | TRBJ1-1
CASRSDRGRGETQYF | TGTGCAAGTCGCTCAGACAGGGGGCGAGGGGAGACCCAGTACTTC | - | TRBV12-2 | - | TRBJ2-5